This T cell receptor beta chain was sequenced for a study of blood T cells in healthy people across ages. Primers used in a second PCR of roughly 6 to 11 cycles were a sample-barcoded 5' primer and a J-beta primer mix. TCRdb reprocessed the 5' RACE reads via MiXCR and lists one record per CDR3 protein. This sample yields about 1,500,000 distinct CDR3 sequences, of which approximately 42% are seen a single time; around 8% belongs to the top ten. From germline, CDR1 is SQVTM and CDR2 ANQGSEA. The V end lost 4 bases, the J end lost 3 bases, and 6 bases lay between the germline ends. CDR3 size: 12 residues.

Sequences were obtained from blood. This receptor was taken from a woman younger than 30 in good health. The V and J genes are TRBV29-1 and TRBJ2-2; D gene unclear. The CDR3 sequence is CSVADYTGELFF. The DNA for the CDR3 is TGCAGCGTTGCAGATTACACCGGGGAGCTGTTTTTT.